A single sample gave rise to the 27 T cell receptor beta chains below, sequenced in a study of T cell changes during pregnancy in multiple sclerosis. TCRdb keeps only in-frame clones here, not all; method: immunoSEQ multiplex PCR. The sample lists more than 50,000 clones; roughly 90% were seen once. The source was peripheral blood, collected before pregnancy. The receptors here all came from a female donor with multiple sclerosis, enrolled in a pregnancy study.

This clone was seen a handful of times. This chain joins TRBV14 and TRBJ2-7; 13 bases map to TRBD2. V lost 3 bases and J lost 4; bases outside the gene matches: 3. There are 15 residues in the CDR3. Germline loops: CDR1 SGHDN, CDR2 FVKESK. The CDR3 DNA follows: TGTGCCAGCAGCCAGCCGGGACTAGCGGGGTACGAGCAGTACTTC. The encoded protein is CASSQPGLAGYEQYF.

CDR3 sequence: CASSLNVRSARQETQYF. The CDR3 DNA sequence: TGTGCCAGCAGCTTAAACGTCAGGTCGGCGCGACAAGAGACCCAGTACTTC. V usage is TRBV13 and J usage is TRBJ2-5, with D hard to call. CDR3 length: 17 amino acids. V lost 2 bases and J lost 2, with 18 bases in between. Germline CDR1 reads PRHDT; CDR2 reads FYEKMQ (reference sequence).

This clone was recorded a few times. J is TRBJ1-1 and V is TRBV19; 7 bases align to TRBD1. The CDR3 contains 16 residues. The germline gives CDR1 LNHDA, CDR2 SQIVND (reference sequence). Trimming took 2 bases from V and 1 from J; bases not matched to a gene: 7. CDR3 nucleotides: TGTGCCAGTAGTATAACCCCCGGGACAGCGAACACTGAAGCTTTCTTT. Amino acid sequence: CASSITPGTANTEAFF. The full variable domain, its missing parts supplied by reference TRBV19 and TRBJ1-1, is DGGITQSPKYLFRKEGQNVTLSCEQNLNHDAMYWYRQDPGQGLRLIYYSQIVNDFQKGDIAEGYSVSREKKESFPLTVTSAQKNPTAFYLCASSITPGTANTEAFFGQGTRLTVV.

The chain combines TRBV2 with TRBJ1-6; D is possibly TRBD1 (5 bases). The CDR3 length is 14 residues. CDR1 is SNHLY and CDR2 is FYNNEI in the germline V gene. Trimming removed 4 bases at V and 5 bases at J, with 9 bases between. CDR3 sequence reads: CASSVGRDNSPLHF. In DNA form, the CDR3 reads TGTGCCAGCAGTGTCGGCAGGGATAATTCACCCCTCCACTTT. The variable domain in full, completed from reference TRBV2 and TRBJ1-6, reads EPEVTQTPSHQVTQMGQEVILRCVPISNHLYFYWYRQILGQKVEFLVSFYNNEISEKSEIFDDQFSVERPDGSNFTLKIRSTKLEDSAMYFCASSVGRDNSPLHFGNGTRLTVT.

V usage is TRBV6-1 and J usage is TRBJ2-5; TRBD2 is a possible D gene (5 bases). The CDR3 consists of 15 residues. Trimming removed 7 bases at V and 4 bases at J, with 19 bases between. Germline V gives CDR1 MNHNS, CDR2 SASEGT. The CDR3 reads CASTEGGRISETQYF. The CDR3 DNA reads TGTGCCAGCACCGAAGGAGGACGGATCTCAGAGACCCAGTACTTC.

The genes are TRBV4-2 and TRBJ2-7, with 11 positions matching TRBD2. The CDR3 has 19 amino acids. Germline V gene data show CDR1 as LGHNA and CDR2 as YNFKEQ. Trimming cost V 0 bases and J 0 bases; bases outside gene matches: 10. CDR3 residues: CASSQDSSGGPGGSYEQYF. The CDR3 nucleotides are TGTGCCAGCAGCCAAGATTCTAGCGGGGGGCCGGGGGGCTCCTACGAGCAGTACTTC.

This clone has only a few counts. This rearrangement joins TRBV5-4 to TRBJ1-4; 9 positions match TRBD1. The length of the CDR3 is 15 residues. The V gene end was trimmed by 4 bases and the J gene end by 6 bases; junction bases not matched to a gene: 7. Per germline, CDR1 SGHNT and CDR2 YYREEE (reference sequence). The CDR3 DNA reads as TGTGCCAGCAGCCCAAGGACAGGGGAAGATGAAAAACTGTTTTTT. It translates to CASSPRTGEDEKLFF.

V usage is TRBV7-3 and J usage is TRBJ2-5; D uncertain. Trimming took off 5 bases at V and 2 bases at J, with 12 bases between the two ends. CDR3 size: 14 residues. In germline, CDR1 is SGHTA, CDR2 FQGTGA. The CDR3 loop reads CASSANGAQETQYF. DNA of the CDR3: TGTGCCAGCAGCGCAAATGGAGCACAAGAGACCCAGTACTTC.

The chain links TRBV7-2 to TRBJ2-5; 13 nucleotides line up with TRBD2. The CDR3 consists of 18 residues. Germline V lookup: CDR1 SGHTA, CDR2 FQGNSA. V lost 1 base and J lost 5; bases outside the gene matches: 10. CDR3: CASSLGLAGGGARETQYF. CDR3 DNA sequence: TGTGCCAGCAGCTTAGGACTAGCGGGGGGAGGGGCGCGGGAGACCCAGTACTTC.

This sequence joins TRBV6-5 and TRBJ1-1; D is possibly TRBD1 (6 bases). The V and J ends lost 0 bases and 4 bases respectively, with 9 bases between them. CDR3 size: 14 residues. Per germline, CDR1 MNHEY and CDR2 SVGAGI. The CDR3 nucleotides are TGTGCCAGCAGTTACTCGACAGGCGTCACTGAAGCTTTCTTT. Encoded protein: CASSYSTGVTEAFF.

V is TRBV19 and J is TRBJ1-1; D may be TRBD1 (5 bases). The CDR3 length is 15 residues. The V and J ends lost 1 base and 4 bases respectively, with 13 bases between them. In germline, CDR1 is LNHDA, CDR2 SQIVND (reference sequence). The CDR3 nucleotides read TGTGCCAGTAGTATAGGGGAGGGGTGGGGCACTGAAGCTTTCTTT. Its protein is CASSIGEGWGTEAFF.

The rearrangement joins TRBV4-1 to TRBJ2-1, with 9 positions matching TRBD2. Trimming at V came to 1 base and at J to 6 bases, leaving 10 bases not matched to a gene. This CDR3 comprises 17 residues. Germline CDR1 and CDR2: MGHRA and YSYEKL. The CDR3 loop is CASSQVVLLAGSNEQFF. The DNA for the CDR3 is TGCGCCAGCAGCCAAGTAGTCCTTCTAGCGGGAAGCAATGAGCAGTTCTTC.

The rearrangement links TRBV6-4 to TRBJ2-3; 7 bases match TRBD2. V was pared by 2 bases and J by 3 bases, with 8 bases of the junction left unmatched. The germline V gene encodes CDR1 MRHNA and CDR2 SNTAGT. The length of the CDR3 is 16 residues. This chain's CDR3 is CASSDHGAGDTDTQYF. CDR3 sequence (DNA): TGTGCCAGCAGTGACCACGGCGCGGGGGATACAGATACGCAGTATTTT.

The gene calls are TRBV15 and TRBJ1-5; no definite D call. Trimming stripped 0 bases from V and 12 bases from J, with 12 bases between. The V gene's germline CDR1 is LNHNV and CDR2 YYDKDF (reference sequence). This CDR3 has 13 amino acids. The CDR3 region has the DNA TGTGCCACCAGCAGAGATCAGGCCTTGCTCCAGCATTTT. It encodes CATSRDQALLQHF.

This clone was detected once. The chain combines TRBV6-5 with TRBJ2-5, with 7 positions matching TRBD2. There are 15 residues in the CDR3. Germline CDR1 is MNHEY and CDR2 is SVGAGI. The V and J ends lost 5 bases and 5 bases, in that order; junction bases with no gene match: 11. CDR3: CASSTRRGSGETQYF. The DNA for the CDR3 is TGTGCCAGCAGTACAAGGCGGGGGTCGGGGGAGACCCAGTACTTC.

This clone was seen just once. This CDR3 reads CASSEGPGQGNEPLHF. CDR3 coding DNA: TGTGCCAGCAGCGAAGGCCCGGGACAGGGAAATGAGCCCCTCCACTTT. This chain joins TRBV21-1 and TRBJ1-6; the table gives TRBD1 as D, unverified against the DNA. TRBV21-1 is listed as a pseudogene. The CDR3 loop spans 16 amino acids.

The chain recombines TRBV7-3 with TRBJ1-1; unclear D gene. The CDR3 sequence is 13 residues long. Per germline, CDR1 SGHTA and CDR2 FQGTGA. Between the trimmed V and J ends, which lost 2 bases and 5 bases, there was a span of 9 bases. The CDR3 region is CASSLSPGTEAFF. DNA of the CDR3: TGTGCCAGCAGCTTATCGCCGGGGACTGAAGCTTTCTTT.

This chain uses TRBV15 with TRBJ1-2; D not resolved. Germline-derived CDR1 and CDR2 are LNHNV and YYDKDF (reference sequence). Trimming took 6 bases from V and 4 from J, leaving 12 bases between them. The CDR3 contains 13 residues. CDR3 nucleotides: TGTGCCACCAGGCCGGGTGGGAGCTATGGCTACACCTTC. Residues: CATRPGGSYGYTF.

V and J are TRBV6-1 and TRBJ2-3, with TRBD1 identical over 10 bases. The CDR3 loop spans 14 amino acids. Germline values: CDR1 MNHNS, CDR2 SASEGT. Losses at the gene ends were 9 bases for V and 4 bases for J; bases not matched to a gene: 7. The CDR3 region is CASSLGQGADTQYF. The CDR3 nucleotides are TGTGCCAGTTCCCTAGGACAGGGGGCAGATACGCAGTATTTT.

The chain is built from TRBV4-1 and TRBJ1-1, with D possibly TRBD1 on 6 matching bases. The germline gives CDR1 MGHRA, CDR2 YSYEKL. V was cut by 4 bases and J by 6 bases, with 27 bases left in between. This CDR3 region has 18 residues. The CDR3 DNA is TGCGCCAGCAGCCCCCAACCTATACAGGGAAAGGGATTTGCTGAAGCTTTCTTT. Translation: CASSPQPIQGKGFAEAFF.

This sequence joins TRBV4-2 and TRBJ1-1, with TRBD1 matching 7 bases. CDR1 is LGHNA, CDR2 YNFKEQ, per germline. The CDR3 is 16 residues long. The V gene end was trimmed by 1 base and the J gene end by 3 bases; junction bases not matched to a gene: 8. In DNA form, the CDR3 reads TGTGCCAGCAGCCAAGCGGAGGGGGCGCTGGACACTGAAGCTTTCTTT. Translated: CASSQAEGALDTEAFF.

The V and J genes are TRBV15 and TRBJ1-1; TRBD1 matches 7 bases. V lost 3 bases, J lost 1 base, and 2 bases stayed unmatched. Per germline, CDR1 LNHNV and CDR2 YYDKDF (reference sequence). This CDR3 is 14 amino acids long. The chain's CDR3 is CATSRDRSNTEAFF. Here the CDR3 DNA reads TGTGCCACCAGCAGGGACAGGTCGAACACTGAAGCTTTCTTT.

This clone was seen a handful of times. J is TRBJ2-7 and V is TRBV5-1; D not resolved. V was shortened by 5 bases and J by 2 bases, with 8 bases between the two germline ends. This CDR3 region has 12 residues. Germline lookup yields CDR1 SGHRS and CDR2 YFSETQ. CDR3 in amino acids: CASSVRAYEQYF. The CDR3 DNA reads as TGCGCCAGCAGTGTTCGGGCCTACGAGCAGTACTTC.

This rearrangement joins TRBV7-2 to TRBJ2-7, with 11 bases matching TRBD2. Germline CDR1 is SGHTA and CDR2 is FQGNSA. The CDR3 has 14 residues. With 5 bases clipped from V and 4 bases from J, the junction kept 4 bases outside the gene matches. Written as DNA, the CDR3 is TGTGCCAGCAGCCGGGGACTAGCGGAATACGAGCAGTACTTC. It is translated as CASSRGLAEYEQYF.

The V and J genes are TRBV7-9 and TRBJ1-3, with D maybe TRBD1 (5 bases). Germline V lookup: CDR1 SEHNR, CDR2 FQNEAQ (reference sequence). The ends were cut back, 4 bases at V and 3 bases at J, with 7 bases in the middle. The length of the CDR3 is 13 residues. The CDR3, as DNA: TGTGCCAGCAGCTCAGGGCTTGGAAACACCATATATTTT. Its translation is CASSSGLGNTIYF. Variable domain in full (rest from reference TRBV7-9 and TRBJ1-3): DTGVSQNPRHKITKRGQNVTFRCDPISEHNRLYWYRQTLGQGPEFLTYFQNEAQLEKSRLLSDRFSAERPKGSFSTLEIQRTEQGDSAMYLCASSSGLGNTIYFGEGSWLTVV.

V is TRBV6-5 and J is TRBJ2-7; D possibly corresponds to TRBD2 (5 bases). The germline V and J ends were trimmed by 6 bases and 4 bases, with 19 bases remaining between them. CDR1 is MNHEY, CDR2 SVGAGI, per germline. CDR3 length: 15 residues. The CDR3 DNA follows: TGTGCCAGCAGCCTCCTAGTTGGGAGCTTATACGAGCAGTACTTC. Translated: CASSLLVGSLYEQYF.

The chain is built from TRBV6-5 and TRBJ1-2, with 8 bases identical to TRBD1. This CDR3 is built from 13 residues. The trim removed 4 bases at V and 7 bases at J, leaving 5 bases unmatched. Germline V lookup: CDR1 MNHEY, CDR2 SVGAGI. The CDR3 spells CASSSNRGFGYTF. CDR3 bases: TGTGCCAGCAGTTCCAACAGGGGGTTTGGCTACACCTTC.